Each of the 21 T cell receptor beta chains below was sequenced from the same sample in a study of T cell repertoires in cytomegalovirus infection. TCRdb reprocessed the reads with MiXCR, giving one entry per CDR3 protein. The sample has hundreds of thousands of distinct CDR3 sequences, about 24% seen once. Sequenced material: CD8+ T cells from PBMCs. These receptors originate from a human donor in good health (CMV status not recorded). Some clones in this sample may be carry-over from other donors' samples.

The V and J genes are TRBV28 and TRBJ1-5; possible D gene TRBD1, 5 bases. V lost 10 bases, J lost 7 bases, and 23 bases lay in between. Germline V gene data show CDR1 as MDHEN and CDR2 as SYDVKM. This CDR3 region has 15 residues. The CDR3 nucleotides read TGTGCCATCTGTCAACGGCGCAGGGTGGGACAGCCCCAGCATTTT. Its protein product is CAICQRRRVGQPQHF. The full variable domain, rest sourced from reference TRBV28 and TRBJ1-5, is DVKVTQSSRYLVKRTGEKVFLECVQDMDHENMFWYRQDPGLGLRLIYFSYDVKMKEKGDIPEGYSVSREKKERFSLILESASTNQTSMYLCAICQRRRVGQPQHFGDGTRLSIL.

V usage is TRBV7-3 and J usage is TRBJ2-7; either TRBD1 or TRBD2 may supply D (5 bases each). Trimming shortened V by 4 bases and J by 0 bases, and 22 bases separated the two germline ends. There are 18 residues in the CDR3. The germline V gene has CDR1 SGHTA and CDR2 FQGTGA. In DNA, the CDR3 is TGTGCCAGCAGCTCCACTAAAGGCGCCAGGGAGAGCTCCTACGAGCAGTACTTC. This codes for CASSSTKGARESSYEQYF.

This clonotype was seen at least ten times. The CDR3 region is CASSLADTYEQYV. The CDR3 nucleotides read TGTGCCAGCAGCTTAGCGGACACCTACGAGCAGTACGTC. The chain links TRBV7-2 to TRBJ2-7, with a tentative D call TRBD1 (5 bases). Germline V gives CDR1 SGHTA, CDR2 FQGNSA. This CDR3 is 13 amino acids long. V was pared by 0 bases and J by 2 bases, with 5 bases between.

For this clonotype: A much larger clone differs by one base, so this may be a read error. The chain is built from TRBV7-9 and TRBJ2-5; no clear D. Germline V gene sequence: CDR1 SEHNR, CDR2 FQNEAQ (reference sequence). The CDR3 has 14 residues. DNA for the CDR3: TGTGTCAGCAGCTTAGCTTGGGCTGGAAAGACCCAGTACTTC. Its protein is CVSSLAWAGKTQYF.

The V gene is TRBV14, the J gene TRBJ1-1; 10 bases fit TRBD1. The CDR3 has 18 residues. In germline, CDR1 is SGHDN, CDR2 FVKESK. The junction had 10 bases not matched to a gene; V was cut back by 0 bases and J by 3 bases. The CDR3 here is CASSQEPRTGTGDTEAFF. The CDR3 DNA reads TGTGCCAGCAGCCAAGAGCCCCGGACCGGGACAGGGGACACTGAAGCTTTCTTT.

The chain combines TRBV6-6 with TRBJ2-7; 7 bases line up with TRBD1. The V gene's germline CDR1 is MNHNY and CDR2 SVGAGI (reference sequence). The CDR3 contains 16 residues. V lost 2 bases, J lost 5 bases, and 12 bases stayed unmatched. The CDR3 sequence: CASSYVSRQGSDEQYV. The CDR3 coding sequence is TGTGCCAGCAGTTACGTCTCCCGACAGGGATCGGACGAGCAGTACGTC.

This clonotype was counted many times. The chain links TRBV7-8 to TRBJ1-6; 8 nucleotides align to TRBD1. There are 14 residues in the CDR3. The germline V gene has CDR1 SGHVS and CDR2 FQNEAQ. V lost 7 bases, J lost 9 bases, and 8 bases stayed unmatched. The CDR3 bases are TGTGCCAGCACCAACACAGGGGGGGCTTCACCCCTCCACTTT. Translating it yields CASTNTGGASPLHF.

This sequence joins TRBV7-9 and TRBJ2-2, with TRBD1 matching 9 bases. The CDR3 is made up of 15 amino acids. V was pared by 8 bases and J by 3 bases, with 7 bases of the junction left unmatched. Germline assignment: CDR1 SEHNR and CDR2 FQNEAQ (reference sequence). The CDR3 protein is CASPLTGGDTGELFF. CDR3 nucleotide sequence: TGTGCCAGCCCCCTCACAGGGGGCGACACCGGGGAGCTGTTTTTT. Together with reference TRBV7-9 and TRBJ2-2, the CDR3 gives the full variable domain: DTGVSQNPRHKITKRGQNVTFRCDPISEHNRLYWYRQTLGQGPEFLTYFQNEAQLEKSRLLSDRFSAERPKGSFSTLEIQRTEQGDSAMYLCASPLTGGDTGELFFGEGSRLTVL.

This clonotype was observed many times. CDR3 protein: CASSYRGEEQFF. CDR3 sequence (DNA): TGTGCCAGCAGCTACAGGGGAGAAGAGCAGTTCTTC. V is TRBV7-9 and J is TRBJ2-1, with 7 nucleotides matching TRBD1. V was pared by 4 bases and J by 10 bases, with 4 bases of the junction left unmatched. The CDR3 has 12 residues. Germline-derived CDR1 and CDR2 are SEHNR and FQNEAQ (reference sequence). Full variable domain (remainder filled in from reference TRBV7-9 and TRBJ2-1): DTGVSQNPRHKITKRGQNVTFRCDPISEHNRLYWYRQTLGQGPEFLTYFQNEAQLEKSRLLSDRFSAERPKGSFSTLEIQRTEQGDSAMYLCASSYRGEEQFFGPGTRLTVL.

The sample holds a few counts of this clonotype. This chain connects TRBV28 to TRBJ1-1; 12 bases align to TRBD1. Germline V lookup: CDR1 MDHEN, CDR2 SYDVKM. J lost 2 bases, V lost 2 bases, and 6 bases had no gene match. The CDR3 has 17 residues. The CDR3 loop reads CASSLSWDRGRNTEAFF. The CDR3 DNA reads TGTGCCAGCAGTTTAAGCTGGGACAGGGGGCGAAACACTGAAGCTTTCTTT.

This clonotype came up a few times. The CDR3 nucleotides are TGTGCCAGCAGCCCAGACAGTAATTCACCCCTCCACTTT. Translating it yields CASSPDSNSPLHF. The rearrangement links TRBV11-3 to TRBJ1-6, with a possible D match to TRBD1 (5 bases). The CDR3 is 13 residues long. CDR1 SGHNT and CDR2 YENEEA come from the germline V gene. The ends were cut back, 5 bases at V and 6 bases at J, with 8 bases in the middle.

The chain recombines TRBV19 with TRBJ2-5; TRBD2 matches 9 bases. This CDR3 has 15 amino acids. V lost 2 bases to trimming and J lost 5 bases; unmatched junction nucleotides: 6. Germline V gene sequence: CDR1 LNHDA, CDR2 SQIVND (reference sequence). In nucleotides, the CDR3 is TGTGCCAGTAGTATACCCGGACTAGCGACGGAGACCCAGTACTTC. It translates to CASSIPGLATETQYF.

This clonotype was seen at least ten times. The CDR3 region has the DNA TGTGCCAGCAGGACTGATGGCCTAGACAATGAGCAGTTCTTC. Its protein is CASRTDGLDNEQFF. The chain links TRBV11-2 to TRBJ2-1, with unresolved D. The CDR3 contains 14 residues. Trimming took off 6 bases at V and 5 bases at J, with 14 bases between the two ends. Germline CDR1 reads SGHAT; CDR2 reads FQNNGV.

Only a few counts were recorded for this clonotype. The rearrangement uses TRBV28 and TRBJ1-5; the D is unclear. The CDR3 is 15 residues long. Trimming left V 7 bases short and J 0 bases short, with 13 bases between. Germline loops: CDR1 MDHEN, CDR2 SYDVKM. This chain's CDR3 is CASTLRAYSNQPQHF. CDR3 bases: TGTGCCAGCACCCTGAGGGCGTATAGCAATCAGCCCCAGCATTTT. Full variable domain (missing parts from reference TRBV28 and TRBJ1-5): DVKVTQSSRYLVKRTGEKVFLECVQDMDHENMFWYRQDPGLGLRLIYFSYDVKMKEKGDIPEGYSVSREKKERFSLILESASTNQTSMYLCASTLRAYSNQPQHFGDGTRLSIL.

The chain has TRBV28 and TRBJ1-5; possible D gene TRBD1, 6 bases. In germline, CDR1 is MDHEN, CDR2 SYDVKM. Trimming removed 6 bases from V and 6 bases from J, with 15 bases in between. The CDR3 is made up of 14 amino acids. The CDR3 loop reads CASSIQGGGQPQHF. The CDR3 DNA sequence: TGTGCCAGCAGCATACAGGGAGGGGGTCAGCCCCAGCATTTT.

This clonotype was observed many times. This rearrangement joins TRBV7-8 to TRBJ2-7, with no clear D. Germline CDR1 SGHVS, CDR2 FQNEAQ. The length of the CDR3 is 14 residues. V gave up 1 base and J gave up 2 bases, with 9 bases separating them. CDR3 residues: CASSLDGRPYEQYV. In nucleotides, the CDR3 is TGTGCCAGCAGCTTAGACGGCAGACCCTACGAGCAGTACGTC.

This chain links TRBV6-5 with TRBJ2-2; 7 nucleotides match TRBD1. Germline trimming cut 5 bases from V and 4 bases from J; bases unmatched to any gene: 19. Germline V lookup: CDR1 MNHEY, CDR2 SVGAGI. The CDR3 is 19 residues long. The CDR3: CASSGKFYEGAQSTGELFF. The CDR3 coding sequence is TGTGCCAGCAGTGGGAAGTTTTACGAGGGGGCGCAGAGCACCGGGGAGCTGTTTTTT.

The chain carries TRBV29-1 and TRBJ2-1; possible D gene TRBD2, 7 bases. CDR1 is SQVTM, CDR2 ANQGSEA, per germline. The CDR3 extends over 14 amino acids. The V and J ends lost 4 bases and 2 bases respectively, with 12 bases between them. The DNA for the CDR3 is TGCAGCGTTGGGGAGGGGGTGACCTACAATGAGCAGTTCTTC. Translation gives CSVGEGVTYNEQFF.

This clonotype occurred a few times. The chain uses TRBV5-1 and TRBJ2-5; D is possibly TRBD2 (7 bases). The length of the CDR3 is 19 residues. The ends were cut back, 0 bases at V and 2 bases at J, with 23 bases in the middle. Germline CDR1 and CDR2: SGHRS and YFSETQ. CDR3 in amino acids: CASSLGALFAGASQETQYF. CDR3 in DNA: TGCGCCAGCAGCTTGGGGGCTCTATTTGCGGGGGCCTCACAAGAGACCCAGTACTTC.

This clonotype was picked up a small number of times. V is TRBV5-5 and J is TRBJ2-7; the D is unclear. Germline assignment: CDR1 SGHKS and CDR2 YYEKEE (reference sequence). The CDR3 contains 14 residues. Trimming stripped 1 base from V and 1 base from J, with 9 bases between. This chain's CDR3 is CASSLSYGSYEQYF. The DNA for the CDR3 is TGTGCCAGCAGCTTGAGTTACGGATCCTACGAGCAGTACTTC.

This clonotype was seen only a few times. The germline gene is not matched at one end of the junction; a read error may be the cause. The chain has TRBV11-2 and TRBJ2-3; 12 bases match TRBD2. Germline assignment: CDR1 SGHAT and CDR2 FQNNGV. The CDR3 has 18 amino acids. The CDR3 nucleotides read TGTGCCAGCAGCCTAGAGGCTAGCGGGGGGGCATTACCAGATACGCAGTATTTT. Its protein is CASSLEASGGALPDTQYF.